This T cell receptor beta chain was documented in a study of cytomegalovirus exposure and HLA in healthy donors. Whole-study context: A prior analysis found about 120 million unique TCR beta sequences from around 180 million T cells.

The PCR had 60 Vbeta and 13 Jbeta primers. The assay was immunoSEQ multiplex PCR, and TCRdb's table has in-frame clones only and misses some. Of roughly 250,000 clones in the sample, about 75% were seen once. Study outcomes and limitations: Some V segments, TRBV6-2 and TRBV6-3 among them, were indistinguishable and were therefore excluded. Per a prior analysis, the majority of TCR beta V segments were productive roughly 90% or roughly 30% of the time.

Donors showed nominal health when sampled, although they likely had unrecorded immune exposures. This clone occurred a few times. Its target is not known. Per germline, CDR1 SGDLS and CDR2 YYNGEE. The CDR3 loop spans 15 amino acids. The J segment lost 7 bases and the V segment lost 3 bases, leaving 8 bases of the junction unmatched. The clonotype originates from a female donor in good health and CMV-seronegative. V and J are TRBV9 and TRBJ2-1, with 9 bases aligning to TRBD2. The sample consisted of PBMCs. DNA for the CDR3: TGTGCCAGCAGCGGCGGGGGGGCTATGGTAAATGAGCAGTTCTTC. Its protein product is CASSGGGAMVNEQFF. Supplemented by reference TRBV9 and TRBJ2-1, the full variable domain reads DSGVTQTPKHLITATGQRVTLRCSPRSGDLSVYWYQQSLDQGLQFLIQYYNGEERAKGNILERFSAQQFPDLHSELNLSSLELGDSALYFCASSGGGAMVNEQFFGPGTRLTVL.